These 31 T cell receptor beta chains share one sample of origin, sequenced in a study of CD8+ T cells in alopecia areata. Reverse transcription of extracted RNA yielded cDNA, which provided the sequencing template. Data came from immunoSEQ multiplex PCR; TCRdb stores just in-frame clones and leaves some out. The sample lists approximately 280,000 clones; 58% were seen once. Treatment described: oral pan-JAK inhibitor, 5-10 mg twice daily. Here the sequenced sample was CD4+ T cells sorted from blood, taken at week 24, from a patient treated with tofacitinib. These receptor sequences come from a human donor with alopecia areata.

This rearrangement joins TRBV9 to TRBJ2-3; D unclear. CDR1 is SGDLS and CDR2 is YYNGEE in the germline V gene. Trimming took 0 bases from V and 8 from J, leaving 4 bases between them. This CDR3 comprises 11 residues. The CDR3 coding sequence is TGTGCCAGCAGCGTAGAGGGTACGCAGTATTTT. This sequence encodes CASSVEGTQYF.

The rearrangement joins TRBV7-2 to TRBJ2-1, with 8 bases matching TRBD1. Trimming took 1 base from V and 16 from J; bases not matched to a gene: 3. Germline values: CDR1 SGHTA, CDR2 FQGNSA. This CDR3 has 11 residues. The CDR3 protein is CASSLGTGNFF. CDR3 nucleotide sequence: TGTGCCAGCAGCTTAGGGACAGGGAACTTCTTC.

This chain joins TRBV6-5 and TRBJ2-5; D is unclear. The CDR3 spans 14 residues. With 0 bases removed from V and 4 bases from J, the gap between germline ends came to 9 bases. Germline CDR1 is MNHEY and CDR2 is SVGAGI. The CDR3 nucleotides are TGTGCCAGCAGTTACTCGAGAAACCGAGAGACCCAGTACTTC. Its translation: CASSYSRNRETQYF.

The rearrangement uses TRBV2 and TRBJ2-2; D remains unclear. Between the trimmed V and J ends, which lost 2 bases and 0 bases, there was a span of 4 bases. This CDR3 is 14 amino acids long. Germline CDR1 reads SNHLY; CDR2 reads FYNNEI. The CDR3, as DNA: TGTGCCAGCAGTGAACTGCCGAACACCGGGGAGCTGTTTTTT. Amino acid sequence: CASSELPNTGELFF.

The sample holds a few counts of this clone. The rearrangement joins TRBV30 to TRBJ1-1; D is uncertain. The germline V gene has CDR1 GTSNPN and CDR2 SVGIG (reference sequence). CDR3 length: 13 residues. V lost 4 bases and J 2 bases, leaving 11 bases between the germline ends. The CDR3 sequence: CAWNTQPNTEAFF. CDR3 coding DNA: TGTGCCTGGAACACCCAACCCAACACTGAAGCTTTCTTT.

The sample holds a few counts of this clone. J is TRBJ1-2 and V is TRBV5-1; the D gene is possibly TRBD1 (6 bases). In germline, CDR1 is SGHRS, CDR2 YFSETQ. CDR3 length equals 14 residues. Trimming shortened V by 3 bases and J by 6 bases, and 15 bases separated the two germline ends. CDR3 residues: CASSWGGTLNGYTF. In nucleotides, the CDR3 is TGCGCCAGCAGCTGGGGCGGGACACTTAATGGCTACACCTTC.

This clone was seen a few times. CDR3 nucleotides: TGCAGCGTTATAAAGGGAAGGGGCGAGCAGTACTTC. It translates to CSVIKGRGEQYF. The V and J genes are TRBV29-1 and TRBJ2-7, with D maybe TRBD1 (5 bases). V gave up 5 bases and J gave up 6 bases, with 14 bases separating them. This CDR3 spans 12 amino acids. CDR1 SQVTM and CDR2 ANQGSEA come from the germline V gene.

V gene TRBV12-5 combines with J gene TRBJ2-5; the D gene is possibly TRBD1 (6 bases). Germline CDR1 and CDR2: LGHNT and FRNRAP. This CDR3 region has 15 residues. V gave up 5 bases and J gave up 0 bases, with 13 bases separating them. The CDR3 sequence is CASGPGTTYQETQYF. The DNA for the CDR3 is TGTGCTAGTGGTCCCGGGACAACGTACCAAGAGACCCAGTACTTC.

V is TRBV2 and J is TRBJ1-1; unclear D gene. Germline-derived CDR1 and CDR2 are SNHLY and FYNNEI. The CDR3 sequence is 15 residues long. Trimming removed 2 bases at V and 2 bases at J, with 12 bases between. The DNA of the CDR3 is TGTGCCAGCAGTGAAACCTCAAGCAGCAACACTGAAGCTTTCTTT. Translated, it gives CASSETSSSNTEAFF.

In its sample, this clone was seen once. The genes are TRBV2 and TRBJ1-6; 8 positions agree with TRBD1. With V trimmed by 5 bases and J by 8 bases, 8 bases remained unmatched. Germline CDR1 SNHLY, CDR2 FYNNEI. CDR3 length: 15 amino acids. CDR3 nucleotide sequence: TGTGCCAGCAGTAAGGACAGGGTGATGGATTCACCCCTCCACTTT. Protein product: CASSKDRVMDSPLHF.

This clone was counted only a few times. The chain couples TRBV7-9 to TRBJ2-3, with TRBD1 matching 12 bases. The CDR3 totals 16 residues. The trim removed 5 bases at V and 6 bases at J, leaving 9 bases unmatched. Germline V gene lookup returns CDR1 SEHNR and CDR2 FQNEAQ (reference sequence). This CDR3 is CASSQTPGQGADTQYF. CDR3 nucleotide sequence: TGTGCCAGCAGCCAGACTCCGGGACAGGGGGCCGATACGCAGTATTTT. The complete variable domain, with remaining parts taken from reference TRBV7-9 and TRBJ2-3, reads DTGVSQNPRHKITKRGQNVTFRCDPISEHNRLYWYRQTLGQGPEFLTYFQNEAQLEKSRLLSDRFSAERPKGSFSTLEIQRTEQGDSAMYLCASSQTPGQGADTQYFGPGTRLTVL.

The chain couples TRBV28 to TRBJ1-5; the D gene is possibly TRBD1 (6 bases). The CDR3 extends over 13 amino acids. V lost 7 bases to trimming and J lost 7 bases, with 14 bases between them. Germline V gene data show CDR1 as MDHEN and CDR2 as SYDVKM. The chain's CDR3 is CASIDRGAQPQHF. In DNA, the CDR3 is TGTGCCAGCATCGATAGGGGGGCCCAGCCCCAGCATTTT.

This clone has just one count. The V gene is TRBV7-6, the J gene TRBJ1-2; 7 bases are a match to TRBD1. This CDR3 is built from 13 residues. The germline gives CDR1 SGHVS, CDR2 FNYEAQ. With V trimmed by 4 bases and J by 2 bases, 1 base remained unmatched. Here the CDR3 reads CASSSQGNYGYTF. In DNA form, the CDR3 reads TGTGCCAGCAGCTCACAGGGGAACTATGGCTACACCTTC.

The chain joins TRBV13 to TRBJ2-3, with a weak D call TRBD1 (6 bases). Between the trimmed V and J ends, which lost 4 bases and 2 bases, there was a span of 19 bases. CDR3 size: 17 residues. Germline CDR1 and CDR2: PRHDT and FYEKMQ (reference sequence). CDR3 sequence reads: CASSSLQGRSSTDTQYF. CDR3 bases: TGTGCCAGCAGCTCTCTACAGGGTCGGTCTTCCACAGATACGCAGTATTTT.

The rearrangement links TRBV5-1 to TRBJ1-5; D may be TRBD1 (5 bases). This CDR3 comprises 11 residues. CDR1 is SGHRS and CDR2 is YFSETQ in the germline V gene. The V end was cut by 7 bases, the J end by 7 bases, with 9 bases between. Here the CDR3 DNA reads TGCGCCAGCCCCGACAGACAGCCCCAGCATTTT. It translates to CASPDRQPQHF.

This clone has just a few counts. This chain joins TRBV19 and TRBJ2-3; 7 bases match TRBD1. The germline CDR1 and CDR2 sequences are LNHDA and SQIVND (reference sequence). The CDR3 is made up of 15 amino acids. V was clipped by 3 bases and J by 11 bases; unmatched bases: 14. CDR3 DNA sequence: TGTGCCAGTAGTATTCAACCCCCGACAGGGTCCAAGCAGTATTTT. It codes for CASSIQPPTGSKQYF.

The rearrangement joins TRBV5-1 to TRBJ1-4; D remains ambiguous. V dropped 0 bases and J dropped 6 bases, with 15 bases sitting between them. The CDR3 runs to 16 residues. Germline V gives CDR1 SGHRS, CDR2 YFSETQ. CDR3 DNA: TGCGCCAGCAGCTTGGAGGCAGCCGCCGGTTATGAAAAACTGTTTTTT. Translating gives CASSLEAAAGYEKLFF.

V gene TRBV5-1 combines with J gene TRBJ2-3, with a possible D match to TRBD2 (5 bases). Trimming pared 3 bases from V and 3 bases from J, leaving 8 bases between. There are 13 residues in the CDR3. Germline CDR1 SGHRS, CDR2 YFSETQ. CDR3 sequence: CASSSEVTDTQYF. The CDR3 DNA sequence: TGCGCCAGCAGCTCGGAGGTGACAGATACGCAGTATTTT.

The chain carries TRBV9 and TRBJ2-3; D remains ambiguous. Germline values: CDR1 SGDLS, CDR2 YYNGEE. V was cut by 2 bases and J by 0 bases, with 13 bases left in between. The CDR3 covers 16 residues. In DNA, the CDR3 is TGTGCCAGCAGCGTGACCCCCGCACTGAGCACAGATACGCAGTATTTT. It specifies CASSVTPALSTDTQYF.

The chain uses TRBV11-2 and TRBJ1-2; D not resolved. Germline lookup yields CDR1 SGHAT and CDR2 FQNNGV. This CDR3 has 15 amino acids. The germline V and J ends were trimmed by 4 bases and 3 bases, with 15 bases remaining between them. The DNA of the CDR3 is TGTGCCAGCAGCTCAGAGGGATACGGAGACTATGGCTACACCTTC. This gives the protein CASSSEGYGDYGYTF. Full variable domain (rest looked up from reference TRBV11-2 and TRBJ1-2): EAGVAQSPRYKIIEKRQSVAFWCNPISGHATLYWYQQILGQGPKLLIQFQNNGVVDDSQLPKDRFSAERLKGVDSTLKIQPAKLEDSAVYLCASSSEGYGDYGYTFGSGTRLTVV.

The rearrangement uses TRBV2 and TRBJ2-1; D remains unclear. The CDR3 is made up of 18 amino acids. Between the trimmed V and J ends, which lost 8 bases and 1 base, there was a span of 24 bases. Germline loops: CDR1 SNHLY, CDR2 FYNNEI. CDR3 in amino acids: CASFGLGTADFSYNEQFF. In DNA form, the CDR3 reads TGTGCCAGCTTCGGTTTGGGTACGGCTGATTTTTCCTACAATGAGCAGTTCTTC.

The chain's CDR3 is CATSRDRTIREQFF. The CDR3 coding sequence is TGTGCCACCAGCAGAGATCGGACTATTCGTGAGCAGTTCTTC. The chain uses TRBV15 and TRBJ2-1; D is perhaps TRBD2 (6 bases). CDR3 length equals 14 residues. The germline gives CDR1 LNHNV, CDR2 YYDKDF (reference sequence). Trimming shortened V by 0 bases and J by 9 bases, and 12 bases separated the two germline ends.

The chain has TRBV12-5 and TRBJ1-1; D is possibly TRBD1 (5 bases). Trimming took off 1 base at V and 0 bases at J, with 15 bases between the two ends. CDR1 and CDR2 from the germline V gene are LGHNT and FRNRAP. The CDR3 length is 17 residues. For the CDR3, the DNA is TGTGCTAGTGGTTTGGGTGGCTCCAGGGAAATGAACACTGAAGCTTTCTTT. Translating it yields CASGLGGSREMNTEAFF.

The CDR3 reads CASSPDRGRDTQYF. For the CDR3, the DNA is TGTGCCAGCAGCCCCGACAGGGGCCGGGATACGCAGTATTTT. The chain links TRBV7-2 to TRBJ2-3; 8 positions agree with TRBD1. Trimming took 5 bases from V and 6 from J; bases not matched to a gene: 7. Germline assignment: CDR1 SGHTA and CDR2 FQGNSA. This CDR3 has 14 residues.

The CDR3 DNA reads as TGTGCCTGGAGTCACGGGTACAATGAGCAGTTCTTC. Translation gives CAWSHGYNEQFF. The V call is TRBV30, the J call TRBJ2-1; D is uncertain. The CDR3 covers 12 residues. Per the germline V gene, CDR1 is GTSNPN and CDR2 is SVGIG (reference sequence). V lost 2 bases, J lost 4 bases, and 6 bases lay in between.

A few counts support this clone. The V and J genes are TRBV15 and TRBJ2-5, with D maybe TRBD1 (5 bases). Germline values: CDR1 LNHNV, CDR2 YYDKDF (reference sequence). Between the trimmed V and J ends, which lost 2 bases and 5 bases, there was a span of 18 bases. This CDR3 spans 16 amino acids. CDR3 residues: CATSRRGGRVTETQYF. The CDR3 bases are TGTGCCACCAGCAGAAGAGGTGGCAGGGTAACGGAGACCCAGTACTTC.

The V call is TRBV25-1, the J call TRBJ2-5; TRBD2 agrees at 10 bases. Germline V CDR1 and CDR2: MGHDK, SYGVNS. The V and J ends lost 5 bases and 5 bases, in that order; junction bases with no gene match: 8. This CDR3 has 15 residues. The chain's CDR3 is CASSLPSGGHETQYF. The CDR3 DNA reads as TGTGCCAGCAGTCTGCCTAGCGGGGGACATGAGACCCAGTACTTC.

The V gene is TRBV30, the J gene TRBJ2-1; 9 positions match TRBD2. CDR3 length equals 13 residues. With V trimmed by 0 bases and J by 10 bases, 4 bases remained unmatched. Per the germline V gene, CDR1 is GTSNPN and CDR2 is SVGIG (reference sequence). The CDR3 region has the DNA TGTGCCTGGAGTGTACGAGCGGGGGGCGAGCAGTTCTTC. This codes for CAWSVRAGGEQFF.

This clone was recorded many times. DNA of the CDR3: TGTGCCAGCAGTGGAAGGAAACTCAGGGGTTACACTGAAGCTTTCTTT. Translating gives CASSGRKLRGYTEAFF. This sequence joins TRBV6-1 and TRBJ1-1, with D possibly matching TRBD1 (6 bases). V gave up 4 bases and J gave up 3 bases, with 18 bases separating them. CDR1 is MNHNS, CDR2 SASEGT, per germline. The CDR3 has 16 residues.

A few counts support this clone. V usage is TRBV7-9 and J usage is TRBJ1-2; D not resolved. The CDR3 loop spans 14 amino acids. Germline CDR1 and CDR2: SEHNR and FQNEAQ (reference sequence). With 1 base removed from V and 4 bases from J, the gap between germline ends came to 10 bases. The CDR3: CASSLGTWSYGYTF. The CDR3 bases are TGTGCCAGCAGCTTAGGGACCTGGAGCTATGGCTACACCTTC.

A few counts support this clone. The J gene is TRBJ2-1, the V gene TRBV5-6, with 8 bases that match TRBD1. Per germline, CDR1 SGHDT and CDR2 YYEEEE. Trimming cost V 4 bases and J 13 bases; bases outside gene matches: 10. CDR3 length equals 13 residues. CDR3 DNA sequence: TGTGCCAGCAGCCCGACAGGGGTTGTGCCACAGTTCTTC. Its translation is CASSPTGVVPQFF. Filled out from reference TRBV5-6 and TRBJ2-1, the complete variable domain reads DAGVTQSPTHLIKTRGQQVTLRCSPKSGHDTVSWYQQALGQGPQFIFQYYEEEERQRGNFPDRFSGHQFPNYSSELNVNALLLGDSALYLCASSPTGVVPQFFGPGTRLTVL.